These 24 T cell receptor beta chains were sequenced from one sample in a study of blood T cell repertoires in COVID-19. Profiling relied on immunoSEQ multiplex PCR, and the TCRdb table lists in-frame clones only, not all of them. The sample consists of about 310,000 clones, roughly nine tenths of them appearing once. Sequencing was carried out using PBMCs or T cells enriched from blood (not recorded which). The receptors derive from a man aged 60-69 years who had recovered from COVID-19.

The CDR3: CASSLGGRGGYTF. In DNA, the CDR3 is TGTGCCAGCAGTTTAGGAGGCAGGGGAGGCTACACCTTC. V gene TRBV12-3 or TRBV12-4 combines with J gene TRBJ1-2, with TRBD1 as a possible D gene (6 bases). The CDR3 is 13 amino acids. V was shortened by 1 base and J by 8 bases, with 11 bases between the two germline ends.

The chain couples TRBV4-2 to TRBJ2-3; TRBD2 aligns across 11 bases. V was pared by 1 base and J by 4 bases, with 22 bases of the junction left unmatched. This CDR3 has 22 residues. Germline loops: CDR1 LGHNA, CDR2 YNFKEQ. The DNA for the CDR3 is TGTGCCAGCAGCCAAGTAGGAGGCACTAGCGGGAGCATGGCGACGGGGTCAGATACGCAGTATTTT. This sequence encodes CASSQVGGTSGSMATGSDTQYF.

Written as DNA, the CDR3 is TGTGCCATCAGTGATTGGTCGGGGGGGCGAGACGAGCAGTACTTC. This codes for CAISDWSGGRDEQYF. This chain links TRBV10-3 with TRBJ2-7; 8 positions agree with TRBD2. The CDR3 spans 15 residues. The ends lost 3 bases at V and 5 bases at J; junction bases unmatched: 9. Per the germline V gene, CDR1 is ENHRY and CDR2 is SYGVKD.

V gene TRBV30 combines with J gene TRBJ2-3, with 12 bases matching TRBD2. The V gene's germline CDR1 is GTSNPN and CDR2 SVGIG (reference sequence). V trimming: 3 bases; J trimming: 5 bases; junction bases outside the gene matches: 6. The CDR3 runs to 15 residues. As DNA, the CDR3 is TGTGCCTGGAGCATCGGACTAGCGGGAAGAGATACGCAGTATTTT. Its protein product is CAWSIGLAGRDTQYF.

The chain's CDR3 is CASSPRGHDDYEQYF. The DNA for the CDR3 is TGTGCCAGCAGTCCTCGTGGGCATGATGACTACGAGCAGTACTTC. This chain links TRBV27 with TRBJ2-7; no firm D call. Germline CDR1 and CDR2: MNHEY and SMNVEV (reference sequence). Trimming shortened V by 5 bases and J by 3 bases, and 17 bases separated the two germline ends. The CDR3 totals 15 residues.

This clone appeared a single time. The rearrangement links TRBV11-2 to TRBJ1-5; a weak D match, TRBD1 (5 bases). The CDR3 length is 15 residues. Germline V CDR1 and CDR2: SGHAT, FQNNGV. Trimming left V 5 bases short and J 2 bases short, with 13 bases between. The DNA for the CDR3 is TGTGCCAGCAGCCTCACAGGTGAGGGCAATCAGCCCCAGCATTTT. Amino acids: CASSLTGEGNQPQHF.

The CDR3 sequence: CATTVSGADTQYF. The CDR3 DNA reads as TGTGCCACAACAGTCTCGGGGGCAGATACGCAGTATTTT. The rearrangement links TRBV6-5 to TRBJ2-3, with D perhaps matching TRBD2 (6 bases). In germline, CDR1 is MNHEY, CDR2 SVGAGI. The CDR3 covers 13 residues. V lost 10 bases and J lost 4, with 15 bases in between.

The chain is built from TRBV28 and TRBJ1-4; a weak D match, TRBD1 (5 bases). V was shortened by 5 bases and J by 4 bases, with 20 bases between the two germline ends. This CDR3 has 17 amino acids. CDR1 MDHEN and CDR2 SYDVKM come from the germline V gene. CDR3 DNA sequence: TGTGCCAGCAGTCCACCCCCTGGACAAACCGGTAATGAAAAACTGTTTTTT. Translating it yields CASSPPPGQTGNEKLFF.

The chain carries TRBV5-1 and TRBJ1-1; D is uncertain. V dropped 0 bases and J dropped 1 base, with 7 bases sitting between them. Germline V lookup: CDR1 SGHRS, CDR2 YFSETQ. The CDR3 sequence is 14 residues long. CDR3 in amino acids: CASSLDPGNTEAFF. In nucleotides, the CDR3 is TGCGCCAGCAGCTTGGATCCAGGGAACACTGAAGCTTTCTTT.

V and J are TRBV4-3 and TRBJ1-3; TRBD1 agrees at 8 bases. Per the germline V gene, CDR1 is LGHNA and CDR2 is YSLEER. After removal of 1 base from V and 0 bases from J, the junction contained 8 bases not matched to a gene. This CDR3 is 18 amino acids long. As DNA, the CDR3 is TGCGCCAGCAGCCAAGGGTGGGCAGGGGGCCTCTCTGGAAACACCATATATTTT. Translated: CASSQGWAGGLSGNTIYF.

The chain links TRBV6-5 to TRBJ2-7, with 7 positions matching TRBD1. Trimming at V came to 4 bases and at J to 1 base, leaving 10 bases not matched to a gene. CDR1 and CDR2 from the germline V gene are MNHEY and SVGAGI. The CDR3 has 16 residues. CDR3 DNA sequence: TGTGCCAGCAGTTTTATTCCCGGGACAGTTTCCTACGAGCAGTACTTC. It translates to CASSFIPGTVSYEQYF.

V gene TRBV6-5 combines with J gene TRBJ2-1; TRBD1 is a possible D gene (6 bases). From germline, CDR1 is MNHEY and CDR2 SVGAGI. Deletions cut 6 bases from V and 4 bases from J, with 16 bases between. CDR3 length: 15 amino acids. CDR3 in DNA: TGTGCCAGCAGCTCCGGGACATACTCTTACAATGAGCAGTTCTTC. It yields the protein CASSSGTYSYNEQFF.

The V call is TRBV4-2, the J call TRBJ2-7; TRBD2 aligns across 10 bases. This CDR3 is 17 amino acids long. The germline V gene encodes CDR1 LGHNA and CDR2 YNFKEQ. Losses at the gene ends were 0 bases for V and 3 bases for J; bases not matched to a gene: 8. This chain's CDR3 is CASSQDPGLAEGYEQYF. In DNA, the CDR3 is TGTGCCAGCAGCCAAGATCCTGGACTAGCGGAAGGCTACGAGCAGTACTTC.

The CDR3 DNA is TGTGCCACCAGTGACCCCACCCCCCGCGGGAGGGCCGGAGATACGCAGTATTTT. This sequence encodes CATSDPTPRGRAGDTQYF. The chain joins TRBV24-1 to TRBJ2-3; 9 bases are a match to TRBD2. The trim removed 4 bases at V and 5 bases at J, leaving 15 bases unmatched. This CDR3 has 18 residues. Germline-derived CDR1 and CDR2 are KGHDR and SFDVKD.

In DNA form, the CDR3 reads TGCAGCGTGTCCGGGACTAGCTTCCAAGAGACCCAGTACTTC. Translation gives CSVSGTSFQETQYF. J is TRBJ2-5 and V is TRBV29-1; 9 bases map to TRBD2. CDR1 is SQVTM, CDR2 ANQGSEA, per germline. V gave up 6 bases and J gave up 1 base; unmatched junction bases: 6. CDR3 length: 14 amino acids.

As regards this clone: At one of its ends the junction is not consistent with the germline gene, which may arise from a read error. Other DNA sequences in the sample encode the same CDR3. J is TRBJ2-7 and V is TRBV5-3; 8 bases are a match to TRBD2. TRBV5-3 is treated as an ORF (open reading frame) with a function not yet certain. This CDR3 region has 16 residues. CDR3 bases: TGTGCCAGAAGCTATGGAAGGGGCGGGAGGTCTTACGAGCAGTACTTT. Translation gives CARSYGRGGRSYEQYF.

This chain connects TRBV5-1 to TRBJ2-7; the D gene is possibly TRBD1 (5 bases). Trimming left V 4 bases short and J 3 bases short, with 17 bases between. Germline V lookup: CDR1 SGHRS, CDR2 YFSETQ. This CDR3 has 15 amino acids. The CDR3 here is CASSQDGQSYYEQYF. The CDR3 DNA reads TGCGCCAGCAGCCAAGATGGACAATCCTACTACGAGCAGTACTTC.

This clone was counted only a few times. The chain is built from TRBV12-5 and TRBJ2-1, with unresolved D. With 5 bases removed from V and 5 bases from J, the gap between germline ends came to 16 bases. Germline V gene lookup returns CDR1 LGHNT and CDR2 FRNRAP. This CDR3 comprises 15 residues. The chain's CDR3 is CASGPSAETNNEQFF. CDR3 DNA: TGTGCTAGTGGTCCGAGCGCTGAAACGAACAATGAGCAGTTCTTC. Full variable domain (outside the CDR3, taken from reference TRBV12-5 and TRBJ2-1): DARVTQTPRHKVTEMGQEVTMRCQPILGHNTVFWYRQTMMQGLELLAYFRNRAPLDDSGMPKDRFSAEMPDATLATLKIQPSEPRDSAVYFCASGPSAETNNEQFFGPGTRLTVL.

The chain links TRBV28 to TRBJ2-1; 12 nucleotides agree with TRBD1. The J segment lost 4 bases and the V segment lost 2 bases, leaving 6 bases of the junction unmatched. This CDR3 spans 17 amino acids. In germline, CDR1 is MDHEN, CDR2 SYDVKM. The CDR3 loop is CASSLGGTGGSYNEQFF. Here the CDR3 DNA reads TGTGCCAGCAGTTTAGGGGGGACAGGGGGCTCGTACAATGAGCAGTTCTTC.

In this sample, this clone turned up once. The V call is TRBV7-9, the J call TRBJ2-3; TRBD2 might be the D (6 bases). Germline loops: CDR1 SEHNR, CDR2 FQNEAQ (reference sequence). The CDR3 contains 14 residues. V gave up 1 base and J gave up 4 bases, with 9 bases separating them. The CDR3 sequence: CASSLGGGSDTQYF. The CDR3, as DNA: TGTGCCAGCAGCTTAGGTGGGGGGTCAGATACGCAGTATTTT.

This chain joins TRBV24-1 and TRBJ2-1; 10 bases align to TRBD2. Trimming cost V 4 bases and J 1 base; bases outside gene matches: 6. Looked up from germline, CDR1 is KGHDR and CDR2 is SFDVKD. This CDR3 is built from 17 residues. The CDR3 DNA reads TGTGCCACCAGTGACCACAAAGCGGGAGGGTCCTACAATGAGCAGTTCTTC. It yields the protein CATSDHKAGGSYNEQFF.

This clone was detected a few times. This sequence joins TRBV24-1 and TRBJ2-3, with TRBD2 matching over 7 bases. Germline CDR1 and CDR2: KGHDR and SFDVKD. The ends lost 0 bases at V and 6 bases at J; junction bases unmatched: 8. The CDR3 is made up of 16 amino acids. Here the CDR3 reads CATSDLMAGADDTQYF. The CDR3 coding sequence is TGTGCCACCAGTGATTTGATGGCGGGAGCAGACGATACGCAGTATTTT.

CDR3 protein: CASSLSKNTGELFF. DNA for the CDR3: TGTGCCAGCAGCTTATCAAAGAACACCGGGGAGCTGTTTTTT. This sequence joins TRBV11-3 and TRBJ2-2; D is uncertain. The germline V and J ends were trimmed by 2 bases and 1 base, with 5 bases remaining between them. The V gene's germline CDR1 is SGHNT and CDR2 YENEEA. The CDR3 has 14 residues.

V gene TRBV5-1 combines with J gene TRBJ2-1; 8 nucleotides align to TRBD2. V shed 0 bases and J 4 bases; nucleotides not matched to a gene: 9. The CDR3 covers 17 residues. Germline V CDR1 and CDR2: SGHRS, YFSETQ. The CDR3 nucleotides read TGCGCCAGCAGCTTGGCCCCGACGGGAGGGCCATACAATGAGCAGTTCTTC. This translates into CASSLAPTGGPYNEQFF.